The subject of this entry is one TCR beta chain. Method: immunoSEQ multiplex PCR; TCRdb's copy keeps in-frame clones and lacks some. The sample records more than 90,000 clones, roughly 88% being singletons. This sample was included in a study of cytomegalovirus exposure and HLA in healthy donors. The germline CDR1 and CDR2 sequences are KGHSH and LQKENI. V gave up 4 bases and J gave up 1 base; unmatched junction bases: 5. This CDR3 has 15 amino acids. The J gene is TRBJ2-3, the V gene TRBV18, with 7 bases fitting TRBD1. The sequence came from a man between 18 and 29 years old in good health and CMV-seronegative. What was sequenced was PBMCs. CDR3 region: CASSLTGAGTDTQYF. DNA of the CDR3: TGTGCCAGCTCACTCACAGGGGCCGGCACAGATACGCAGTATTTT.